The present T cell receptor beta chain was sequenced within a study of cytomegalovirus exposure and HLA in healthy donors. Germline V lookup: CDR1 LGHNA, CDR2 YNFKEQ. With V trimmed by 3 bases and J by 0 bases, 11 bases remained unmatched. The CDR3 loop spans 18 amino acids. Broader study findings: TCR beta chains numbering approximately 150 were designated cytomegalovirus-associated.

The assay was immunoSEQ multiplex PCR, and TCRdb's table has in-frame clones only and misses some. There are 180,000 or so clones in the sample; roughly 86% occur only once, and 2.7% lies in the top ten. In the case of this clone: Its cognate antigen is unknown.

The sequence was obtained from a man between 18 and 35 years old in good health and CMV-seropositive. Material for sequencing was PBMCs. The V call is TRBV4-2, the J call TRBJ2-1; 7 nucleotides agree with TRBD2. The CDR3: CASSHRSGGFSSYNEQFF. In DNA, the CDR3 is TGTGCCAGCAGCCACAGGTCGGGGGGATTTAGCTCCTACAATGAGCAGTTCTTC.